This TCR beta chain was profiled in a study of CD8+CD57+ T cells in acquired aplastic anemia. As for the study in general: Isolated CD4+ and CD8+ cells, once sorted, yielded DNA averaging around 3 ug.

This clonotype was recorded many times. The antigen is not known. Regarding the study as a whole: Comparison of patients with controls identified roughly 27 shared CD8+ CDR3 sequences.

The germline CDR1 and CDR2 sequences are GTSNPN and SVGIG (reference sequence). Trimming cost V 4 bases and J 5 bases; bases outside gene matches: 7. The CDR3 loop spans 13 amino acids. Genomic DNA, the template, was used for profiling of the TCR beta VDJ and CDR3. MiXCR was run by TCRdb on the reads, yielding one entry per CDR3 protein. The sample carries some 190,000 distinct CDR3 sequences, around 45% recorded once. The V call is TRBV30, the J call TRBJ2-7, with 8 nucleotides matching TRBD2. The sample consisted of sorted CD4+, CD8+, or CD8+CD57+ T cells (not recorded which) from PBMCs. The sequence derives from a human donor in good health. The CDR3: CAWTSGSWDEQYF. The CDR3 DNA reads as TGTGCCTGGACGAGCGGGAGTTGGGACGAGCAGTACTTC.